Shown below are 15 T cell receptor beta chains from a single sample sequenced in a study of cytomegalovirus exposure and HLA in healthy donors. Data came from immunoSEQ multiplex PCR; TCRdb stores just in-frame clones and leaves some out. The table has 150,000 to 200,000 clones, about 84% seen once. What was sequenced was PBMCs. The receptors come from a woman between 18 and 29 years old in good health and CMV-seronegative.

This chain connects TRBV30 to TRBJ1-5; TRBD1 matches 8 bases. Germline V gene lookup returns CDR1 GTSNPN and CDR2 SVGIG (reference sequence). The ends lost 1 base at V and 2 bases at J; junction bases unmatched: 1. The CDR3 is 14 residues long. The CDR3 coding sequence is TGTGCCTGGAGTGCGGGACAGGGCAATCAGCCCCAGCATTTT. Amino acids: CAWSAGQGNQPQHF.

V gene TRBV11-2 combines with J gene TRBJ1-6; 10 nucleotides align to TRBD1. Germline CDR1 SGHAT, CDR2 FQNNGV. With V trimmed by 3 bases and J by 10 bases, 6 bases remained unmatched. CDR3 length: 15 residues. The DNA for the CDR3 is TGTGCCAGCAGCTTTAGGGGACAGGGGCTGTCACCCCTCCACTTT. It encodes CASSFRGQGLSPLHF.

The V gene is TRBV4-1, the J gene TRBJ2-3; 16 positions match TRBD2. Trimming removed 2 bases from V and 5 bases from J; junction bases left unmatched: 7. Per the germline V gene, CDR1 is MGHRA and CDR2 is YSYEKL. CDR3 length equals 18 residues. The CDR3 bases are TGCGCCAGCAGCCAACCGGGACTAGCGGGGGGGCAGAGAGATACGCAGTATTTT. Amino acid sequence: CASSQPGLAGGQRDTQYF.

As to this clone: The sample contains more than one DNA sequence encoding this CDR3. The chain joins TRBV18 to TRBJ2-2; TRBD1 might be the D (5 bases). From germline, CDR1 is KGHSH and CDR2 LQKENI. The CDR3 is 15 amino acids. The V gene lost 2 bases and the J gene lost 1 base, with 8 bases spanning the gap. CDR3 residues: CASSPRQGNTGELFF. The CDR3 DNA reads TGTGCCAGCTCACCAAGGCAGGGGAACACCGGGGAGCTGTTTTTT.

The J gene is TRBJ2-1, the V gene TRBV5-1, with TRBD2 as a possible D gene (6 bases). V was clipped by 0 bases and J by 5 bases, with 12 bases between them. The CDR3 has 15 residues. The germline V gene has CDR1 SGHRS and CDR2 YFSETQ. Here the CDR3 reads CASSLAFGSDNEQFF. CDR3 in DNA: TGCGCCAGCAGCTTGGCCTTCGGGAGCGACAATGAGCAGTTCTTC.

The chain joins TRBV5-1 to TRBJ1-6; 7 bases agree with TRBD1. The J segment lost 7 bases and the V segment lost 0 bases, leaving 7 bases of the junction unmatched. From germline, CDR1 is SGHRS and CDR2 YFSETQ. The length of the CDR3 is 16 residues. The CDR3 DNA reads TGCGCCAGCAGCTTGGGTGTGCAGGGGGGAAATTCACCCCTCCACTTT. Its translation is CASSLGVQGGNSPLHF.

The CDR3 region is CASSEVTPGVPTKNIQYF. CDR3 DNA sequence: TGTGCCAGCAGTGAGGTCACACCCGGGGTACCCACCAAAAACATTCAGTACTTC. The V call is TRBV25-1, the J call TRBJ2-4, with a possible D match to TRBD2 (5 bases). The germline CDR1 and CDR2 sequences are MGHDK and SYGVNS. The ends were cut back, 3 bases at V and 2 bases at J, with 20 bases in the middle. This CDR3 contains 18 residues.

The V and J genes are TRBV19 and TRBJ2-7; TRBD1 matches at 8 bases. This CDR3 comprises 16 residues. CDR1 is LNHDA and CDR2 is SQIVND in the germline V gene (reference sequence). The junction had 11 bases not matched to a gene; V was cut back by 6 bases and J by 1 base. The CDR3 coding sequence is TGTGCCAGTAGACCAGGGACAGGATCGGGATCCTACGAGCAGTACTTC. Encoded protein: CASRPGTGSGSYEQYF.

This clone has just a few counts. CDR3 nucleotide sequence: TGTGCCAGCAGCTGGGCAGGGAACACAGATACGCAGTATTTT. Translation: CASSWAGNTDTQYF. The chain carries TRBV7-6 and TRBJ2-3, with D perhaps TRBD1 (5 bases). Trimming cost V 4 bases and J 2 bases, with 10 bases left between them. This CDR3 has 14 amino acids. Germline V gene lookup returns CDR1 SGHVS and CDR2 FNYEAQ.

CDR3 sequence reads: CASSPRASGLSYEQYF. The CDR3 DNA follows: TGTGCCAGCTCACCACGGGCTAGCGGCCTCTCCTACGAGCAGTACTTC. The chain employs TRBV18 and TRBJ2-7, with 7 bases lining up with TRBD2. The CDR3 runs 16 residues. Germline values: CDR1 KGHSH, CDR2 LQKENI. V gave up 1 base and J gave up 0 bases; unmatched junction bases: 6.

The chain couples TRBV10-3 to TRBJ1-5; D gene unclear. Germline V gene lookup returns CDR1 ENHRY and CDR2 SYGVKD. The CDR3 consists of 15 residues. Trimming pared 2 bases from V and 0 bases from J, leaving 8 bases between. Here the CDR3 DNA reads TGTGCCATCAGTGAGCGCGCCCCTAGCAATCAGCCCCAGCATTTT. This sequence encodes CAISERAPSNQPQHF.

The rearrangement joins TRBV4-1 to TRBJ1-1; 8 bases are shared with TRBD1. The CDR3 is 16 amino acids. J lost 3 bases, V lost 4 bases, and 10 bases had no gene match. Germline V gives CDR1 MGHRA, CDR2 YSYEKL. The CDR3 loop reads CASSPRTDRDDTEAFF. The CDR3 region has the DNA TGCGCCAGCAGCCCTCGCACGGACAGGGACGACACTGAAGCTTTCTTT.

The chain combines TRBV2 with TRBJ2-5, with TRBD2 matching over 13 bases. Germline V gene lookup returns CDR1 SNHLY and CDR2 FYNNEI. Germline trimming cut 6 bases from V and 5 bases from J; bases unmatched to any gene: 9. The CDR3 spans 16 residues. The CDR3 reads CASRITSGRAWETQYF. The DNA for the CDR3 is TGTGCCAGCAGGATCACTAGCGGGAGGGCCTGGGAGACCCAGTACTTC.

The genes are TRBV19 and TRBJ2-7; TRBD1 matches at 7 bases. Germline CDR1 and CDR2: LNHDA and SQIVND (reference sequence). The ends lost 3 bases at V and 6 bases at J; junction bases unmatched: 2. The length of the CDR3 is 12 residues. CDR3 DNA: TGTGCCAGTAGTATCCACAGGGGCGAGCAGTACTTC. Amino acid sequence: CASSIHRGEQYF.

Here the CDR3 DNA reads TGTGCCAGCAGCTTAGATTCAGGGGGGAGCAATCAGCCCCAGCATTTT. Residues: CASSLDSGGSNQPQHF. This sequence joins TRBV7-2 and TRBJ1-5; TRBD1 matches 7 bases. Germline assignment: CDR1 SGHTA and CDR2 FQGNSA. Unmatched junction bases numbered 4, after V lost 1 base and J lost 1 base. The CDR3 is 16 residues long.